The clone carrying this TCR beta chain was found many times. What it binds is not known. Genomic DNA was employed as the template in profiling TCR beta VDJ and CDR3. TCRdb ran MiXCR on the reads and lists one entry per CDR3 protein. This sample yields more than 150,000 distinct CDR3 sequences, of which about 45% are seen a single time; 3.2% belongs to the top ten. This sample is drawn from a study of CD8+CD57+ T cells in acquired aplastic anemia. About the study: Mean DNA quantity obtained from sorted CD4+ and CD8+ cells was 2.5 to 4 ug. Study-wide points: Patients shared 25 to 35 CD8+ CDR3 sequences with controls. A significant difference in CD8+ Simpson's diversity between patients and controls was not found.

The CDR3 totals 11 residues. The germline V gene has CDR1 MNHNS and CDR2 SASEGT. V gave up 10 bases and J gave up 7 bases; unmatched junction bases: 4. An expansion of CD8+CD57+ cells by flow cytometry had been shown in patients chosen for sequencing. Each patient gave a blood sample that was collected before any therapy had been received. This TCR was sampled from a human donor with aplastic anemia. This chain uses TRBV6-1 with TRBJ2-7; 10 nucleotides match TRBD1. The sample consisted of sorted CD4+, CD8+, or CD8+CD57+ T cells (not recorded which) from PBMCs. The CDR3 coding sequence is TGTGCCACCGGACAGGGGGTTGAGCAGTACTTC. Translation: CATGQGVEQYF.